A single TCR beta chain is shown here with its context. This clone has more than one count but fewer than ten. Its antigen is unknown. No clone much larger than this one lies a single base away; base qualities are absent. This entry belongs to a study of radiotherapy plus CTLA-4 blockade in lung cancer (dated by TCRdb to 2016 to 2019). Describing the broader study: Objective responses occurred in approximately 19% of enrolled patients, and just over 30% achieved disease control. Broad study findings and their caveats: After treatment with radiotherapy and ipilimumab, TCR clones that came from tumors expanded in the peripheral blood. The strongest predictors of response were reported to be early dynamic shifts in blood T cell clones along with a rise in serum interferon-beta following radiation.

The study evaluated CTLA-4 blockade (ipilimumab) given together with focal radiation therapy in patients who had chemo-refractory metastatic non-small-cell lung cancer. The junction shows trimming of 3 bases on V and 1 base on J, and the gene matches do not reach 3 bases of it. From the germline V gene (reference sequence), CDR1 is LNHDA and CDR2 is SQIVND. From its cysteine to its phenylalanine, the CDR3 spans 14 amino acids. The kept DNA is CDR3 alone, 42 bases in frame from the first base. The library was obtained by the immunoSEQ multiplex PCR assay. The table was pulled from immuneACCESS by TCRdb, which kept in-frame rearrangements only. Such tables lose some clones; where checked, under half of the loss comes from unresolved V genes, and the rest has no known cause. The sample contains about 88,000 clones, 72% of them found a single time. Over 11% of the sample is in the top ten clones.

The source material was peripheral blood, sampled from a patient treated with radiotherapy plus ipilimumab. The clonotype originates from a human donor with non-small cell lung cancer that progressed on radiotherapy plus ipilimumab. The receptor chain draws on TRBV19 and TRBJ2-7, with 7 bases in between that match TRBD1. The sequence in DNA is TGTGCCAGTAGTATGGACAGGTGGTCCTACGAGCAGTACTTC. It specifies CASSMDRWSYEQYF.